The clone carrying this TCR beta chain turned up a few times. 13 Jbeta primers and 60 Vbeta primers were used for the PCR. Clones were sequenced by immunoSEQ multiplex PCR, and TCRdb holds only the in-frame ones, with some missing. The sample records approximately 88,000 clones, around 77% being singletons. This specimen comes from a study of cytomegalovirus exposure and HLA in healthy donors. With 5 bases removed from V and 0 bases from J, the gap between germline ends came to 13 bases. There are 15 residues in the CDR3. Germline V gene lookup returns CDR1 SEHNR and CDR2 FQNEAQ (reference sequence). Whereas donors were nominally healthy upon sampling, unrecorded immune exposures were probable.

V usage is TRBV7-9 and J usage is TRBJ1-1; no clear D. The sequencing sample was made of PBMCs. The sequence was obtained from a man between 25 and 39 years old in good health and CMV-seronegative. In nucleotides, the CDR3 is TGTGCCAGCAGCCGCTCCCCAGAGGTGAACACTGAAGCTTTCTTT. Amino acid sequence: CASSRSPEVNTEAFF.